These T cell receptor beta chains were read from a single sample in a study of molecular identifiers for immune sequencing clone quantification. TCRdb analysed the PCR reads with MiXCR anew, one entry per CDR3 protein. Of approximately 320,000 distinct CDR3 sequences detected, under 25% appear once; the ten largest clones hold 0.74%. What was sequenced was naive CD8+ T cells from blood, with Jurkat cell RNA spiked in. These receptor sequences come from a human donor in good health. Some libraries in this study had Jurkat cell RNA spiked in. Each CDR3 is given with its conserved first and last residue. Each record gives: D gene, clone size, V gene, J gene, CDR3 protein, CDR3 DNA. A D gene is named only where the DNA matches it firmly. Clone size appears in some rows only: once, few, many, or a class for an expanded clone.

-	-	TRBV14	TRBJ2-7	CASGPADEQYF	TGTGCCAGCGGCCCAGCTGACGAGCAGTACTTC
-	-	TRBV19	TRBJ1-2	CASKSGPYGYTF	TGTGCCAGTAAATCCGGACCCTATGGCTACACCTTC
TRBD2	few	TRBV7-9	TRBJ2-1	CASSPVGTSGGNEQFF	TGTGCCAGCAGCCCTGTCGGGACTAGCGGGGGTAATGAGCAGTTCTTC
TRBD1	-	TRBV29-1	TRBJ2-1	CSVELPGTGPYEQFF	TGCAGCGTTGAACTACCCGGGACAGGGCCGTATGAGCAGTTCTTC
TRBD1	many	TRBV7-9	TRBJ1-1	CASSSGTGGFTEAFF	TGTGCCAGCAGCTCCGGGACAGGGGGTTTCACTGAAGCTTTCTTT
-	many	TRBV24-1	TRBJ2-3	CATSSNRGRTDTQYF	TGTGCCACCAGTTCGAACCGGGGGCGCACAGATACGCAGTATTTT
TRBD2	-	TRBV13	TRBJ2-3	CASSLDVAGTTDTQYF	TGTGCCAGCAGCTTAGACGTAGCGGGCACCACAGATACGCAGTATTTT
TRBD2	-	TRBV7-3	TRBJ2-1	CASSEMASGEQFF	TGTGCCAGCAGCGAGATGGCTAGCGGTGAGCAGTTCTTC
TRBD1	many	TRBV29-1	TRBJ2-5	CSVHRGQETQYF	TGCAGCGTACACAGGGGGCAAGAGACCCAGTACTTC
TRBD1	many	TRBV12-3/TRBV12-4	TRBJ1-2	CASRPGGFNYGYTF	TGTGCCAGCAGACCAGGGGGCTTCAACTATGGCTACACCTTC
-	-	TRBV10-2	TRBJ2-2	CASHAGELFF	TGCGCCAGCCACGCCGGGGAGCTGTTTTTT
-	few	TRBV12-5	TRBJ2-7	CASGFAGREQYF	TGTGCTAGTGGTTTTGCAGGGAGGGAGCAGTACTTC
-	many	TRBV12-3/TRBV12-4	TRBJ1-1	CASSSLLRVTEAFF	TGTGCCAGCAGTTCTCTTTTAAGGGTAACTGAAGCTTTCTTT
-	-	TRBV19	TRBJ2-7	CASSIGGWAEGSYEQYF	TGTGCCAGTAGTATAGGGGGTTGGGCTGAAGGATCCTACGAGCAGTACTTC
-	-	TRBV27	TRBJ1-1	CASSLNQGTEAFF	TGTGCCAGCAGTTTAAACCAGGGGACTGAAGCTTTCTTT
-	few	TRBV20-1	TRBJ2-5	CSGTQETQYF	TGCAGTGGAACCCAAGAGACCCAGTACTTC
-	-	TRBV27	TRBJ2-7	CASRPRVSYEQHF	TGTGCCAGCAGGCCCAGAGTCTCCTACGAGCAGCACTTC
-	few	TRBV5-1	TRBJ2-5	CASSLLDSMRETQYF	TGCGCCAGCAGCTTACTGGACTCGATGAGGGAGACCCAGTACTTC
-	many	TRBV12-3/TRBV12-4	TRBJ1-5	CASSLVQDPNSPQHF	TGTGCCAGCAGTTTAGTGCAGGACCCAAACTCACCCCAGCATTTT
-	many	TRBV7-9	TRBJ1-1	CASSFSPNTEAFF	TGTGCCAGCAGCTTCAGTCCGAACACTGAAGCTTTCTTT
TRBD1	-	TRBV6-2/TRBV6-3	TRBJ2-2	CASSYTSGGSTGELFF	TGTGCCAGCAGTTACACCTCAGGGGGAAGCACCGGGGAGCTGTTTTTT
TRBD1	-	TRBV27	TRBJ2-5	CASSLSGQGIFQEETQYF	TGTGCCAGCAGTTTAAGTGGACAGGGGATTTTTCAAGAAGAGACCCAGTACTTC
TRBD2	many	TRBV28	TRBJ2-1	CASSPGLSSYNEQFF	TGTGCCAGCAGTCCGGGACTAAGCTCCTACAATGAGCAGTTCTTC
-	-	TRBV5-1	TRBJ2-6	CASRGMLSDTGGSVLTF	TGCGCCAGCAGGGGAATGTTAAGTGATACCGGGGGCAGCGTCCTGACTTTC
-	-	TRBV27	TRBJ1-1	CASSPQMGTEAFF	TGTGCCAGCAGTCCCCAAATGGGCACTGAAGCTTTCTTT
-	many	TRBV12-3/TRBV12-4	TRBJ2-2	CASSYAGELFF	TGTGCCAGCTCGTACGCCGGGGAGCTGTTTTTT
-	few	TRBV7-9	TRBJ2-1	CASSQGGLLNHEQFF	TGTGCCAGCAGCCAAGGGGGGCTATTAAATCACGAGCAGTTCTTC
TRBD2	-	TRBV14	TRBJ2-3	CASSQDHWTSQSTQYF	TGTGCCAGCAGCCAAGATCACTGGACTAGTCAGTCCACGCAGTATTTT
-	many	TRBV4-2	TRBJ1-5	CASSQDIGQASGPQHF	TGTGCCAGCAGCCAAGATATAGGCCAGGCCTCCGGGCCCCAGCATTTT
-	-	TRBV12-3/TRBV12-4	TRBJ2-2	CASSLASPGSYTGELFF	TGTGCCAGCAGTTTAGCAAGCCCTGGGAGTTACACCGGGGAGCTGTTTTTT
-	many	TRBV12-3/TRBV12-4	TRBJ2-1	CASNPGGNEQFF	TGTGCCAGCAACCCTGGCGGGAATGAGCAGTTCTTC
-	many	TRBV7-9	TRBJ2-3	CASSSAYYTDTQYF	TGTGCCAGCAGCTCTGCCTATTACACAGATACGCAGTATTTT
-	-	TRBV19	TRBJ2-1	CASSMNGPQFF	TGTGCCAGTAGTATGAACGGACCCCAGTTCTTC
-	many	TRBV30	TRBJ2-2	CAWSSGELFF	TGTGCCTGGAGTTCCGGGGAGCTGTTTTTT
TRBD2	few	TRBV11-2	TRBJ2-3	CASSLIGGGAWADTQYF	TGTGCCAGCAGCTTAATAGGCGGGGGGGCTTGGGCAGATACGCAGTATTTT
-	-	TRBV5-6	TRBJ2-1	CASSLGGGVGNEQFF	TGTGCCAGCAGCTTAGGAGGGGGCGTCGGGAATGAGCAGTTCTTC
TRBD1	many	TRBV20-1	TRBJ2-7	CSARDRSDEQYF	TGCAGTGCTCGGGACAGGTCAGACGAGCAGTACTTC
TRBD2	-	TRBV28	TRBJ2-7	CASSPTGGSWYEQYF	TGTGCCAGCAGCCCCACCGGCGGGAGCTGGTACGAGCAGTACTTC